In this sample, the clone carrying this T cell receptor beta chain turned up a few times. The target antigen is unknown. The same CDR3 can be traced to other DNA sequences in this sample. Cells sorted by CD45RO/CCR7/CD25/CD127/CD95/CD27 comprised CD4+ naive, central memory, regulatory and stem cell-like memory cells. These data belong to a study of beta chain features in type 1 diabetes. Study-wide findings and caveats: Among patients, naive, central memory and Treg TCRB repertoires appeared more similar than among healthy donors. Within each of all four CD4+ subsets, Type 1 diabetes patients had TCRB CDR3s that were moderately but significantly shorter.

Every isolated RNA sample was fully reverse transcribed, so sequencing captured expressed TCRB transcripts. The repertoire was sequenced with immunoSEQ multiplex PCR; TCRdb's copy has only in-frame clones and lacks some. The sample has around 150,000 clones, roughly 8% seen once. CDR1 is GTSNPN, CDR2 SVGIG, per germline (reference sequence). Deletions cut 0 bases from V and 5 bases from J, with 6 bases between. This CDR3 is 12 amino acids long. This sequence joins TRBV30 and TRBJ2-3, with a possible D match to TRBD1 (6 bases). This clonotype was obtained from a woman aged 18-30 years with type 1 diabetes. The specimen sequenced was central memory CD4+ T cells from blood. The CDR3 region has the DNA TGTGCCTGGAGTGTAGGGGGAGATACGCAGTATTTT. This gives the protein CAWSVGGDTQYF.